The rows below give T cell receptor beta chains drawn from one sample of a study of T cells in Graves' hyperthyroidism and ophthalmopathy. One entry per CDR3 protein, called by TCRdb with MiXCR from the multiplex PCR reads. Of about 400,000 distinct CDR3 sequences listed, about 15% were seen once; the top ten hold about 30%. The sample was blood. Every receptor here comes from a woman younger than 45 with Graves' hyperthyroidism. Both conserved end residues are part of each CDR3. The order of the fields is J gene, V gene, clone size, D gene, CDR3 protein, CDR3 DNA. D genes are given only for firm matches. The size field is filled for only some rows; it gives once, few, many or a size class.

J gene: TRBJ2-7
V gene: TRBV7-9
clone size: many
D gene: TRBD2
CDR3 protein: CASSPAGGLFEQYF
CDR3 DNA: TGTGCCAGCAGCCCAGCGGGAGGGCTTTTCGAGCAGTACTTC

J gene: TRBJ1-2
V gene: TRBV12-3/TRBV12-4
clone size: many
D gene: TRBD1
CDR3 protein: CASSLLRGPHYGYTF
CDR3 DNA: TGTGCCAGCAGTTTACTTAGGGGGCCTCACTATGGCTACACCTTC

J gene: TRBJ2-2
V gene: TRBV18
clone size: .
D gene: TRBD1
CDR3 protein: CASSWDRPNTGELFF
CDR3 DNA: TGTGCCAGCTCCTGGGACAGGCCGAACACCGGGGAGCTGTTTTTT

J gene: TRBJ1-2
V gene: TRBV27
clone size: many
D gene: .
CDR3 protein: CASSLSSTGHYGYTF
CDR3 DNA: TGTGCCAGCAGTTTATCGAGCACGGGCCACTATGGCTACACCTTC

J gene: TRBJ2-2
V gene: TRBV9
clone size: many
D gene: .
CDR3 protein: CASSVDPGYTGELFF
CDR3 DNA: TGTGCCAGCAGCGTAGATCCAGGGTACACCGGGGAGCTGTTTTTT

J gene: TRBJ2-6
V gene: TRBV12-3/TRBV12-4
clone size: .
D gene: TRBD2
CDR3 protein: CASRTSGSDGANVLTF
CDR3 DNA: TGTGCCAGCAGAACTAGCGGGAGTGATGGGGCCAACGTCCTGACTTTC

J gene: TRBJ2-7
V gene: TRBV20-1
clone size: .
D gene: TRBD2
CDR3 protein: CSARDAASGSYEQYF
CDR3 DNA: TGCAGTGCTAGAGATGCGGCTAGCGGGTCCTACGAGCAGTACTTC

J gene: TRBJ2-5
V gene: TRBV4-1
clone size: .
D gene: TRBD1
CDR3 protein: CASSQRRDRVPHETQYF
CDR3 DNA: TGCGCCAGCAGCCAGCGCCGGGACAGGGTTCCGCACGAGACCCAGTACTTC

J gene: TRBJ2-5
V gene: TRBV19
clone size: few
D gene: .
CDR3 protein: CASSIAGTQYF
CDR3 DNA: TGTGCCAGTAGTATAGCCGGCACCCAGTACTTC

J gene: TRBJ1-2
V gene: TRBV2
clone size: many
D gene: .
CDR3 protein: CALRQVYGYTF
CDR3 DNA: TGTGCCCTCAGACAGGTCTATGGCTACACCTTC

J gene: TRBJ2-1
V gene: TRBV30
clone size: .
D gene: .
CDR3 protein: CAWIRDPGAARFF
CDR3 DNA: TGTGCCTGGATCCGCGATCCGGGAGCCGCCAGATTCTTC

J gene: TRBJ2-2
V gene: TRBV7-3
clone size: few
D gene: .
CDR3 protein: CASSLSSDGELFF
CDR3 DNA: TGTGCCAGCAGCTTAAGTTCTGACGGGGAGCTGTTTTTT

J gene: TRBJ2-3
V gene: TRBV4-1
clone size: .
D gene: TRBD2
CDR3 protein: CASSPLARKDTQYF
CDR3 DNA: TGCGCCAGCAGTCCACTAGCGCGAAAGGATACGCAGTATTTT

J gene: TRBJ1-5
V gene: TRBV30
clone size: many
D gene: .
CDR3 protein: CAWSVKAGGNQPQHF
CDR3 DNA: TGTGCCTGGAGTGTAAAGGCAGGGGGCAATCAGCCCCAGCATTTT

J gene: TRBJ2-3
V gene: TRBV29-1
clone size: .
D gene: TRBD2
CDR3 protein: CSVDGTSAASTDTQYF
CDR3 DNA: TGCAGCGTTGATGGGACTAGCGCAGCTAGCACAGATACGCAGTATTTT

J gene: TRBJ2-3
V gene: TRBV10-1
clone size: many
D gene: TRBD2
CDR3 protein: CASSESTGGGTDTQYF
CDR3 DNA: TGCGCCAGCAGTGAGTCGACGGGAGGGGGAACAGATACGCAGTATTTT

J gene: TRBJ2-7
V gene: TRBV5-1
clone size: many
D gene: .
CDR3 protein: CASREQAPYEQYF
CDR3 DNA: TGCGCCAGCAGGGAACAGGCCCCCTACGAGCAGTACTTC

J gene: TRBJ2-7
V gene: TRBV2
clone size: .
D gene: .
CDR3 protein: CASSGVAGAEQYF
CDR3 DNA: TGTGCCAGCAGCGGCGTGGCAGGGGCCGAGCAGTACTTC

J gene: TRBJ2-7
V gene: TRBV24-1
clone size: .
D gene: .
CDR3 protein: CATSDSLATYEQYF
CDR3 DNA: TGTGCCACCAGTGACTCACTTGCTACCTACGAGCAGTACTTC

J gene: TRBJ2-3
V gene: TRBV7-9
clone size: .
D gene: .
CDR3 protein: CASSLVQAATLTDTQYF
CDR3 DNA: TGTGCCAGCAGCCTGGTACAGGCCGCAACCCTTACAGATACGCAGTATTTT

J gene: TRBJ2-7
V gene: TRBV12-3/TRBV12-4
clone size: .
D gene: .
CDR3 protein: CASSLRQGTSYEQYF
CDR3 DNA: TGTGCCAGCAGTTTACGGCAGGGTACCTCCTACGAGCAGTACTTC

J gene: TRBJ2-3
V gene: TRBV30
clone size: .
D gene: .
CDR3 protein: CAWKPGATDTQYF
CDR3 DNA: TGTGCCTGGAAGCCGGGGGCCACAGATACGCAGTATTTT

J gene: TRBJ1-1
V gene: TRBV27
clone size: many
D gene: .
CDR3 protein: CASSLDLRRKNTEAFF
CDR3 DNA: TGTGCCAGCAGTTTAGATTTACGGAGGAAGAACACTGAAGCTTTCTTT

J gene: TRBJ1-1
V gene: TRBV29-1
clone size: .
D gene: TRBD1
CDR3 protein: CSAVRDSGGNTEAFF
CDR3 DNA: TGCAGCGCCGTCCGGGACAGTGGGGGGAACACTGAAGCTTTCTTT

J gene: TRBJ1-2
V gene: TRBV19
clone size: many
D gene: TRBD1
CDR3 protein: CASSGQGSNYGYTF
CDR3 DNA: TGTGCCAGTAGTGGACAGGGGTCTAACTATGGCTACACCTTC

J gene: TRBJ1-4
V gene: TRBV18
clone size: .
D gene: .
CDR3 protein: CASLPGSGGEKLFF
CDR3 DNA: TGTGCCAGCTTACCAGGCAGCGGGGGAGAAAAACTGTTTTTT

J gene: TRBJ2-1
V gene: TRBV5-1
clone size: few
D gene: TRBD1
CDR3 protein: CASSLGGQLGYNEQFF
CDR3 DNA: TGCGCCAGCAGCTTGGGGGGACAGCTAGGATACAATGAGCAGTTCTTC

J gene: TRBJ2-5
V gene: TRBV27
clone size: many
D gene: .
CDR3 protein: CASSESGPGVTQYF
CDR3 DNA: TGTGCCAGCAGCGAATCGGGGCCGGGGGTGACCCAGTACTTC

J gene: TRBJ2-7
V gene: TRBV20-1
clone size: few
D gene: .
CDR3 protein: CSAMSDRNYEQYF
CDR3 DNA: TGCAGTGCCATGTCCGACAGGAACTACGAGCAGTACTTC

J gene: TRBJ2-2
V gene: TRBV9
clone size: .
D gene: .
CDR3 protein: CASSVELAPEGELFF
CDR3 DNA: TGTGCCAGCAGCGTAGAACTAGCCCCCGAGGGGGAGCTGTTTTTT

J gene: TRBJ1-4
V gene: TRBV7-2
clone size: .
D gene: TRBD1
CDR3 protein: CASSFTGGSREKLFF
CDR3 DNA: TGTGCCAGCAGCTTCACAGGGGGGAGTCGTGAAAAACTGTTTTTT

J gene: TRBJ1-5
V gene: TRBV6-2/TRBV6-3
clone size: few
D gene: .
CDR3 protein: CASSSWDTQNQPQHF
CDR3 DNA: TGTGCCAGCAGTTCCTGGGACACCCAAAATCAGCCCCAGCATTTT